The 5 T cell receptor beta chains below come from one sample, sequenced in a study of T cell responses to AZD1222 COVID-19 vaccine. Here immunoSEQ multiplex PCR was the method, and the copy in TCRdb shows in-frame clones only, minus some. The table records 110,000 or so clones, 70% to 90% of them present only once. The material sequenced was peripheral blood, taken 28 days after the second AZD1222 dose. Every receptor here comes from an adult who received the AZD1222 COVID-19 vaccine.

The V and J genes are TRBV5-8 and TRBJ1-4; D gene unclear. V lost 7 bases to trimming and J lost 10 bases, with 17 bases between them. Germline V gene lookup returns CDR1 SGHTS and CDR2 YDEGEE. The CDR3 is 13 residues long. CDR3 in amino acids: CASGRTFEGKLFF. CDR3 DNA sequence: TGTGCCAGCGGCCGGACCTTTGAAGGAAAACTGTTTTTT. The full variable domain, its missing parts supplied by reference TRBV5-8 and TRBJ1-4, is EAGVTQSPTHLIKTRGQQATLRCSPISGHTSVYWYQQALGLGLQFLLWYDEGEERNRGNFPPRFSGRQFPNYSSELNVNALELEDSALYLCASGRTFEGKLFFGSGTQLSVL.

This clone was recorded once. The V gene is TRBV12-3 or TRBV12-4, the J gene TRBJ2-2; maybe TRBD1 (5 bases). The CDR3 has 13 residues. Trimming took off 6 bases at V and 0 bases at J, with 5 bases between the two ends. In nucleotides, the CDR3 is TGTGCCAGCAGGGGGCCGAACACCGGGGAGCTGTTTTTT. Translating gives CASRGPNTGELFF.

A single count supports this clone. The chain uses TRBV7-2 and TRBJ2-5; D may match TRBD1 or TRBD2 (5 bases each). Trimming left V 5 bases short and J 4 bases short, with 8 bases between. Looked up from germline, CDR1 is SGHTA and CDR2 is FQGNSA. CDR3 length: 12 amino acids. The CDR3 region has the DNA TGTGCCAGCAGCCCGGGACGAGAGACCCAGTACTTC. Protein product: CASSPGRETQYF.

The CDR3 here is CASSAGQRLKAFF. Here the CDR3 DNA reads TGTGCCAGCAGCGCGGGACAGCGTTTAAAAGCTTTCTTT. This chain uses TRBV13 with TRBJ1-1; 7 nucleotides agree with TRBD1. Unmatched junction bases numbered 9, after V lost 5 bases and J lost 9 bases. Per the germline V gene, CDR1 is PRHDT and CDR2 is FYEKMQ (reference sequence). There are 13 residues in the CDR3.

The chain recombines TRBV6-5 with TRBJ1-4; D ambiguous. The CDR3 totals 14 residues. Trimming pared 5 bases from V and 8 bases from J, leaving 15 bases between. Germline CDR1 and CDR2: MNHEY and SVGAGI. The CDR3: CASSPRHAGEKLFF. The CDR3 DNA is TGTGCCAGCAGTCCTCGACACGCTGGGGAAAAACTGTTTTTT.